This T cell receptor beta chain comes out of a study of blood T cells in healthy people across ages (dated by TCRdb to the mid-2010s). The study in broad terms: Template switching captured roughly one uniquely barcoded TCR beta cDNA molecule per two T cells in model experiments. The study measured age-related changes in TCR beta repertoire diversity using deep sequencing normalized with unique cDNA molecular identifiers. The donors were divided into four age groups: young (average around 15 years), middle-aged (almost 40), aged (approximately 62) and long-lived (approximately 74). To avoid experimental bias, donors of different ages were spread randomly across the sequencing lanes. Using the same blood draw, the study looked at two additional independent replicas of 1 million unique cDNA reads for two donors, one aged 18 to 30 and the other aged 80 or older. The study at large found these results: The percentage of naive T cells measured by flow cytometry correlated strongly with observed TCR beta diversity. Observed TCR beta diversity per million T cells fell roughly linearly with age, and a significant reduction was already apparent by age roughly 40. Compared with the aged group, the long-lived group had more naive CD4+ T cells, fewer expanded clones and increased TCR diversity, a pattern suggesting age selection. Estimates of total diversity from one million sequenced T cells were regarded as lower bounds and underestimates. Bulk unsorted PBMC profiling prevented conclusive comparison of naive and antigen-experienced compartments. The CMV infection status of donors was not known, potentially confounding age-related changes in expanded clonotypes.

Systemically healthy Caucasian individuals from Russia, 35 to 50 in total and aged roughly 6 to 100 years, were included as donors. Roughly 10 milliliters of peripheral blood were collected from each donor into EDTA-treated Vacutainer tubes. Ficoll-Paque density-gradient centrifugation was used to isolate PBMCs, with at least 6 million per sample. Trizol reagent was used to extract total RNA from the PBMCs, yielding at least 6 micrograms per sample. The percentages of naive CD45RAhigh/CD27high T cells were determined by flow cytometry on a PBMC aliquot from every donor. Libraries came from 5' RACE. The listed sequencing device is Illumina HiSeq 2500. A second roughly 7 to 11 cycle PCR used a sample-barcoded 5' primer and a J-beta primer mix. Each TCR beta cDNA molecule received a unique molecular identifier from a template-switch 5' adaptor carrying 12 random nucleotides. Each sample yielded at least 3 million CDR3-containing paired-end reads. First-strand cDNA synthesis was performed from all RNA using the Mint cDNA synthesis kit, with priming by a TRBC-specific oligonucleotide. Following uracil-DNA glycosylase treatment, a first 18-cycle PCR with universal primers M1SS and BC2_uni_R was performed on all cDNA. In the paper's pipeline: For normalization, 1 million high-quality reads were randomly selected from each sample, with every read carrying a distinct molecular identifier. Reads sharing molecular identifiers were discarded rather than binned into consensus sequences. MiTCR, set to a Q25 quality threshold and the strictest error-elimination algorithm, was used for CDR3 identification, clonotype clustering and error correction. A nonparametric unseen species model with Euler transformation was used to estimate lower-bound total TCR beta diversity. In-frame beta chains were kept once TCRdb had trimmed the public reads at Q25 with fastp and called clones with MiXCR. Entries that share a CDR3 protein sequence are merged under the most common genes and DNA. It is TCRdb's table, rather than the study itself, that gives the V and J calls and clone size. The sample table records 790,000 or so distinct CDR3 sequences; more than 35% of these occur just once. The ten largest clones take up 15% to 20% of the sample.

On this clonotype: Its specific antigen is unknown. Nothing much larger sits one base from this clone, and base qualities are not available.

Sample: blood. This TCR came from a man at least 80 years old in good health.

The CDR3 protein sequence reads: CSASVTGGGLEAQYF. Read as DNA, the sequence is TGCAGTGCTAGCGTGACAGGGGGAGGTCTGGAGGCCCAGTACTTC. Here the chain combines TRBV20-1 and TRBJ2-5; 9 central bases correspond to TRBD1. The CDR3 sequence holds 15 residues, the cysteine and phenylalanine included. Of all the DNA, just the CDR3 is kept, 45 bases in frame from base 1. Per the germline V gene (reference sequence), DFQATT is the CDR1 and SNEGSKA is the CDR2. Ends trimmed: V by 3 bases, J by 9 bases; bases unmatched to a gene: 14.